This TCR beta chain was sequenced in a study of OX40 agonist ivuxolimab in advanced cancers. As for the study in general: Treatment received earlier with anti-PD-1, anti-PD-L1 or anti-CTLA-4 agents was allowed, and less than 45% had some. Broader study findings: Patients who responded partially at 0.1-3.0 mg/kg showed clonal expansion ranking among the lowest.

Comment on this clone: What it binds is unknown.

Germline V CDR1 and CDR2: SGDLS, YYNGEE. This CDR3 has 11 amino acids. V gave up 2 bases and J gave up 6 bases, with 5 bases separating them. Some clones are missing from TCRdb's copy, which holds only in-frame ones; the method was immunoSEQ multiplex PCR. This table holds tens of thousands of clones, 84% found once. V usage is TRBV9 and J usage is TRBJ1-1; no clear D gene. Material: CD4+ or CD8+ T cells sorted from blood, obtained in a trial of the OX40 agonist ivuxolimab. This receptor was identified in an adult with an advanced solid tumor such as melanoma, head and neck, liver or kidney cancer. DNA for the CDR3: TGTGCCAGCAGCGTCGACGCTGAAGCTTTCTTT. Protein sequence: CASSVDAEAFF.